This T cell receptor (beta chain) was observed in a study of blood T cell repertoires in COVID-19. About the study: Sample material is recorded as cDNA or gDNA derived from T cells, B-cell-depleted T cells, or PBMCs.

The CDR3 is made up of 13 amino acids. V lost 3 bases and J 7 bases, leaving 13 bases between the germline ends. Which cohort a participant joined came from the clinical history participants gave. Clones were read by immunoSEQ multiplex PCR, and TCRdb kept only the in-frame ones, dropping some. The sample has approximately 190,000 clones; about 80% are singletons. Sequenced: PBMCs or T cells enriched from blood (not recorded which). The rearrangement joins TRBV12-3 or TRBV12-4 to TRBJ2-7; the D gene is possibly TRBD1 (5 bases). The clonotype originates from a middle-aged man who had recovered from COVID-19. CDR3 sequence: CASSFLGLWEQYF. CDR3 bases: TGTGCCAGCAGTTTTCTGGGGCTTTGGGAGCAGTACTTC.